What follows are 30 T cell receptor beta chains derived from one specimen sequenced in a study of blood T cell repertoires in COVID-19. Sequenced by immunoSEQ multiplex PCR; TCRdb stores in-frame clones only, minus some. The table has some 300,000 clones, 90% seen once; the top ten hold approximately 4%. The sequenced sample consisted of PBMCs or T cells enriched from blood (not recorded which). These receptors came from a woman under 30 with acute COVID-19.

The V call is TRBV2, the J call TRBJ2-5; the D is unclear. Trimming removed 7 bases at V and 2 bases at J, with 5 bases between. The CDR3 is made up of 11 amino acids. The germline V gene encodes CDR1 SNHLY and CDR2 FYNNEI. The CDR3 spells CASTQQETQYF. CDR3 bases: TGTGCCAGCACCCAGCAAGAGACCCAGTACTTC.

The chain couples TRBV18 to TRBJ1-3; a possible D gene is TRBD1 (6 bases). V lost 3 bases, J lost 4 bases, and 16 bases lay in between. CDR1 KGHSH and CDR2 LQKENI come from the germline V gene. The CDR3 runs to 16 residues. The CDR3 here is CASSPITTGSGNTIYF. In DNA form, the CDR3 reads TGTGCCAGCTCACCGATCACGACAGGATCAGGAAACACCATATATTTT.

The rearrangement links TRBV18 to TRBJ1-3; D is perhaps TRBD1 (5 bases). Germline CDR1 KGHSH, CDR2 LQKENI. The CDR3 runs 14 residues. The V end was cut by 6 bases, the J end by 5 bases, with 14 bases between. Here the CDR3 reads CASSPPGLRNTIYF. The CDR3 bases are TGTGCCAGCTCGCCTCCAGGGCTCCGAAACACCATATATTTT.

This CDR3 is CASSYSRRGPIYEQYF. Written as DNA, the CDR3 is TGTGCCAGCAGTTACTCCCGTCGAGGGCCGATCTACGAGCAGTACTTC. The gene calls are TRBV6-5 and TRBJ2-7; TRBD2 might be the D (5 bases). This CDR3 has 16 amino acids. Trimming took off 0 bases at V and 3 bases at J, with 15 bases between the two ends. The germline CDR1 and CDR2 sequences are MNHEY and SVGAGI.

V and J are TRBV3-1 (or the pseudogene TRBV3-2) and TRBJ1-2; D unclear. Germline V gene sequence: CDR1 LGHDT, CDR2 YNNKEL (reference sequence). The CDR3 sequence is 13 residues long. V lost 4 bases, J lost 8 bases, and 14 bases lay in between. The CDR3 coding sequence is TGTGCCAGCAGCCTAGGGTTAGGGAGCGGCTACACCTTC. It encodes CASSLGLGSGYTF.

This clone was seen a single time. The DNA of the CDR3 is TGTGCCTGGAGTGTTTCGGGAGATAACATTCAGTACTTC. The encoded protein is CAWSVSGDNIQYF. The chain has TRBV30 and TRBJ2-4, with D possibly matching TRBD2 (6 bases). The germline V gene has CDR1 GTSNPN and CDR2 SVGIG (reference sequence). The V and J ends lost 0 bases and 7 bases respectively, with 10 bases between them. The CDR3 is 13 amino acids.

About this clone: Other DNA sequences of this sample code for an identical CDR3. V gene TRBV28 combines with J gene TRBJ2-7; D might be TRBD1 (5 bases). V was trimmed by 6 bases and J by 1 base, leaving 7 bases between them. The CDR3 covers 12 residues. Per germline, CDR1 MDHEN and CDR2 SYDVKM. DNA of the CDR3: TGTGCCAGCAGCCAGGGTTCCTACGAGCAGTACTTC. Amino acid sequence: CASSQGSYEQYF. Supplemented by reference TRBV28 and TRBJ2-7, the full variable domain reads DVKVTQSSRYLVKRTGEKVFLECVQDMDHENMFWYRQDPGLGLRLIYFSYDVKMKEKGDIPEGYSVSREKKERFSLILESASTNQTSMYLCASSQGSYEQYFGPGTRLTVT.

V is TRBV5-1 and J is TRBJ1-1; maybe TRBD1 (5 bases). V lost 4 bases to trimming and J lost 4 bases, with 11 bases between them. Germline CDR1 reads SGHRS; CDR2 reads YFSETQ. The length of the CDR3 is 13 residues. Written as DNA, the CDR3 is TGCGCCAGCAGCCAGGGCCCGGCCACTGAAGCTTTCTTT. This sequence encodes CASSQGPATEAFF.

The chain links TRBV2 to TRBJ1-6; a weak D match, TRBD1 (6 bases). Per the germline V gene, CDR1 is SNHLY and CDR2 is FYNNEI. Trimming took off 6 bases at V and 7 bases at J, with 16 bases between the two ends. This CDR3 has 15 amino acids. DNA of the CDR3: TGTGCCAGCAGCGTGGGACAAATCCTGAATTCACCCCTCCACTTT. Protein sequence: CASSVGQILNSPLHF.

The CDR3 nucleotides are TGTGCCAGCAGCCCACGAGGTAGCGGGAGGGCAGATACGCAGTATTTT. Amino acid sequence: CASSPRGSGRADTQYF. The J gene is TRBJ2-3, the V gene TRBV7-3; 11 bases are shared with TRBD2. Germline CDR1 reads SGHTA; CDR2 reads FQGTGA. This CDR3 spans 16 amino acids. The V segment lost 5 bases and the J segment 4 bases; nucleotides outside the gene matches: 8.

The rearrangement links TRBV27 to TRBJ2-1, with D perhaps TRBD2 (6 bases). The germline CDR1 and CDR2 sequences are MNHEY and SMNVEV (reference sequence). Trimming left V 3 bases short and J 2 bases short, with 17 bases between. This CDR3 contains 17 residues. In nucleotides, the CDR3 is TGTGCCAGCAGTTTTTATCTAGCGCCTTCCCCCTACAATGAGCAGTTCTTC. Residues: CASSFYLAPSPYNEQFF.

The gene calls are TRBV28 and TRBJ1-5; TRBD1 aligns across 7 bases. The V gene's germline CDR1 is MDHEN and CDR2 SYDVKM. The CDR3 is made up of 14 amino acids. V dropped 5 bases and J dropped 5; count of bases not matched to a gene: 6. The CDR3 protein is CASSLDRAYQPQHF. CDR3 bases: TGTGCCAGCAGTCTAGACAGGGCCTATCAGCCCCAGCATTTT.

This clone was seen a handful of times. This sequence joins TRBV29-1 and TRBJ2-7; TRBD1 matches 9 bases. Germline assignment: CDR1 SQVTM and CDR2 ANQGSEA. J lost 7 bases, V lost 3 bases, and 7 bases had no gene match. This CDR3 contains 13 residues. The CDR3 nucleotides are TGCAGCGTTGACGGACAGGGGCAGCGGGAGCAGTACTTC. It encodes CSVDGQGQREQYF.

This sequence joins TRBV24-1 and TRBJ2-2; D is perhaps TRBD1 (5 bases). V lost 2 bases to trimming and J lost 5 bases, with 11 bases between them. The germline V gene has CDR1 KGHDR and CDR2 SFDVKD. The length of the CDR3 is 15 residues. The chain's CDR3 is CATSDSSRVTGELFF. CDR3 nucleotide sequence: TGTGCCACCAGTGATTCCTCCAGGGTGACCGGGGAGCTGTTTTTT.

This chain joins TRBV14 and TRBJ1-1; D may be TRBD1 (6 bases). The germline V gene has CDR1 SGHDN and CDR2 FVKESK. The CDR3 runs to 14 residues. V lost 4 bases and J 6 bases, leaving 15 bases between the germline ends. The CDR3 is CASSLQGPSAEAFF. The CDR3 coding sequence is TGTGCCAGCAGCCTACAGGGCCCCAGCGCTGAAGCTTTCTTT.

The CDR3 coding sequence is TGTGCCAGCAGCTTCTCGGGACAGGGGAGAGAGACCCAGTACTTC. Translated: CASSFSGQGRETQYF. V gene TRBV11-3 combines with J gene TRBJ2-5; TRBD1 aligns across 10 bases. Germline values: CDR1 SGHNT, CDR2 YENEEA. Unmatched junction bases numbered 5, after V lost 3 bases and J lost 4 bases. The CDR3 sequence is 15 residues long.

The rearrangement uses TRBV30 and TRBJ1-5; D is possibly TRBD1 (5 bases). The V gene's germline CDR1 is GTSNPN and CDR2 SVGIG (reference sequence). Trimming took 1 base from V and 4 from J, leaving 8 bases between them. This CDR3 is built from 13 residues. CDR3: CAWSGGGNQPQHF. CDR3 sequence (DNA): TGTGCCTGGAGTGGGGGGGGGAATCAGCCCCAGCATTTT.

As concerns this clone: The sample holds other DNA sequences that translate to the same CDR3. The chain combines TRBV27 with TRBJ2-7, with a tentative D call TRBD1 (6 bases). From germline, CDR1 is MNHEY and CDR2 SMNVEV (reference sequence). The CDR3 extends over 14 amino acids. The V end was cut by 5 bases, the J end by 7 bases, with 18 bases between. CDR3 residues: CASSPSLTGREQYF. CDR3 in DNA: TGTGCCAGCAGTCCCTCCCTGACAGGACGTGAGCAGTACTTC.

The chain uses TRBV9 and TRBJ1-2; D gene uncertain. The V end lost 3 bases, the J end lost 5 bases, and 11 bases lay between the germline ends. Germline-derived CDR1 and CDR2 are SGDLS and YYNGEE. The CDR3 loop spans 13 amino acids. CDR3 coding DNA: TGTGCCAGCAGCGGTCCAGGTTCGTATGGCTACACCTTC. It specifies CASSGPGSYGYTF.

The gene calls are TRBV15 and TRBJ1-4; D is uncertain. Trimming removed 0 bases at V and 3 bases at J, with 8 bases between. There are 15 residues in the CDR3. Germline CDR1 LNHNV, CDR2 YYDKDF (reference sequence). The CDR3 DNA is TGTGCCACCAGCAGAGACGGGAGATCTAATGAAAAACTGTTTTTT. It translates to CATSRDGRSNEKLFF.

This rearrangement joins TRBV10-2 to TRBJ1-4, with D tentatively TRBD1 (6 bases). This CDR3 is 14 amino acids long. Trimming took off 6 bases at V and 8 bases at J, with 16 bases between the two ends. CDR1 and CDR2 (germline): WSHSY, SAAADI. The DNA of the CDR3 is TGCGCCAGCAGGGAAATAGGACAGATCGAAAAACTGTTTTTT. Protein: CASREIGQIEKLFF.

CDR3 residues: CASSLAQHEKLFF. The CDR3 DNA reads as TGCGCCAGCAGCTTGGCACAGCATGAAAAACTGTTTTTT. The V call is TRBV5-1, the J call TRBJ1-4; D is undetermined. Per the germline V gene, CDR1 is SGHRS and CDR2 is YFSETQ. Trimming left V 0 bases short and J 6 bases short, with 6 bases between. This CDR3 region has 13 residues.

This chain uses TRBV28 with TRBJ2-7; 7 bases are a match to TRBD2. The V gene's germline CDR1 is MDHEN and CDR2 SYDVKM. The CDR3 spans 17 residues. Trimming removed 3 bases from V and 0 bases from J; junction bases left unmatched: 11. CDR3 in amino acids: CASSFSVLAPSSYEQYF. The CDR3 coding sequence is TGTGCCAGCAGTTTTTCAGTACTAGCGCCTAGCTCCTACGAGCAGTACTTC.

This chain joins TRBV5-1 and TRBJ2-2, with 15 bases matching TRBD2. This CDR3 is 16 amino acids long. The germline V gene encodes CDR1 SGHRS and CDR2 YFSETQ. The ends lost 3 bases at V and 6 bases at J; junction bases unmatched: 3. This CDR3 reads CASSWGLAGGPGELFF. In DNA, the CDR3 is TGCGCCAGCAGCTGGGGACTAGCGGGAGGTCCCGGGGAGCTGTTTTTT. The full variable domain, its missing parts supplied by reference TRBV5-1 and TRBJ2-2, is KAGVTQTPRYLIKTRGQQVTLSCSPISGHRSVSWYQQTPGQGLQFLFEYFSETQRNKGNFPGRFSGRQFSNSRSEMNVSTLELGDSALYLCASSWGLAGGPGELFFGEGSRLTVL.

The chain recombines TRBV19 with TRBJ1-2; no firm D call. Per the germline V gene, CDR1 is LNHDA and CDR2 is SQIVND (reference sequence). The V end was cut by 3 bases, the J end by 8 bases, with 10 bases between. The CDR3 has 12 amino acids. The CDR3 DNA follows: TGTGCCAGTAGTATGGAGGGAGGGGGCTACACCTTC. Its protein product is CASSMEGGGYTF.

A remark on this clone: Other DNA sequences from this sample encode an identical CDR3 as well. The genes are TRBV5-1 and TRBJ2-7; 13 bases line up with TRBD2. V was clipped by 3 bases and J by 4 bases; unmatched bases: 1. The CDR3 length is 14 residues. CDR1 is SGHRS, CDR2 YFSETQ, per germline. The CDR3 region is CASSWTSGSYEQYF. The CDR3 DNA is TGCGCCAGCAGCTGGACTAGCGGGAGTTACGAGCAGTACTTC.

The CDR3 is CASSPGSGAGNTIYF. The CDR3 DNA is TGTGCCAGTAGTCCAGGTTCAGGGGCTGGAAACACCATATATTTT. The chain employs TRBV19 and TRBJ1-3, with D possibly being TRBD1 (6 bases). With 5 bases removed from V and 2 bases from J, the gap between germline ends came to 13 bases. The length of the CDR3 is 15 residues. CDR1 LNHDA and CDR2 SQIVND come from the germline V gene (reference sequence). Full variable domain (rest looked up from reference TRBV19 and TRBJ1-3): DGGITQSPKYLFRKEGQNVTLSCEQNLNHDAMYWYRQDPGQGLRLIYYSQIVNDFQKGDIAEGYSVSREKKESFPLTVTSAQKNPTAFYLCASSPGSGAGNTIYFGEGSWLTVV.

This clone was observed a few times. This chain links TRBV3-1 (or the pseudogene TRBV3-2) with TRBJ2-5, with D tentatively TRBD2 (6 bases). CDR3 size: 17 residues. V lost 5 bases and J 5 bases, leaving 24 bases between the germline ends. Per the germline V gene, CDR1 is LGHDT and CDR2 is YNNKEL (reference sequence). CDR3 amino acids: CASSSGVSTRRAETQYF. The CDR3 DNA reads as TGTGCCAGCAGCTCCGGAGTCTCGACTAGGAGGGCGGAGACCCAGTACTTC.

The rearrangement uses TRBV6-5 and TRBJ1-1, with 7 bases aligning to TRBD1. Per germline, CDR1 MNHEY and CDR2 SVGAGI. The V gene end was trimmed by 8 bases and the J gene end by 5 bases; junction bases not matched to a gene: 11. The CDR3 loop spans 14 amino acids. CDR3 loop: CASWSPGGRTEAFF. The CDR3 DNA follows: TGTGCCAGCTGGAGTCCAGGGGGGAGGACTGAAGCTTTCTTT.

The chain uses TRBV6-6 and TRBJ2-7, with 11 positions matching TRBD1. The germline V gene has CDR1 MNHNY and CDR2 SVGAGI (reference sequence). The CDR3 is 14 residues long. Unmatched junction bases numbered 8, after V lost 6 bases and J lost 7 bases. CDR3 residues: CASSFGQGAREQYF. The DNA of the CDR3 is TGTGCCAGCAGCTTCGGACAGGGGGCGAGAGAGCAGTACTTC.